This is a list of T cell receptor beta chains from one sample in a study of cytomegalovirus exposure and HLA in healthy donors. Using immunoSEQ multiplex PCR, the repertoire was profiled, and TCRdb retains in-frame clones only, with some absent. The sample contains some 150,000 clones, roughly 78% of which appear only once. Material for sequencing was PBMCs. The receptors shown here come from a man in his forties or fifties in good health and CMV-seronegative. CDR3s include the opening cysteine and the closing phenylalanine or tryptophan. D genes are given only for firm matches. Clone sizes are given selectively: once, few, many, or a class where the clone is expanded.

V: TRBV4-3; D: .; J: TRBJ2-7; length: 20; size: .; CDR3: CASSQDLVPSVDYRIYEQYF; DNA: TGCGCCAGCAGCCAAGATCTCGTCCCCTCGGTGGACTATAGGATATACGAGCAGTACTTC
V: TRBV11-2; D: TRBD1; J: TRBJ1-2; length: 16; size: .; CDR3: CASSYTRTGGGYGYTF; DNA: TGTGCCAGCAGCTACACCAGGACAGGGGGTGGGTATGGCTACACCTTC
V: TRBV28; D: TRBD1; J: TRBJ2-7; length: 15; size: .; CDR3: CASSQDGTGSYEQYF; DNA: TGTGCCAGCTCCCAAGACGGGACAGGGAGCTACGAGCAGTACTTC
V: TRBV19; D: .; J: TRBJ2-7; length: 13; size: .; CDR3: CASSITRVDEQYF; DNA: TGTGCCAGTAGTATAACCCGGGTGGACGAGCAGTACTTC
V: TRBV28; D: .; J: TRBJ1-5; length: 14; size: few; CDR3: CASRGHLISQPQHF; DNA: TGTGCCAGCAGGGGACACTTAATAAGCCAGCCCCAGCATTTT
V: TRBV5-1; D: .; J: TRBJ2-7; length: 16; size: .; CDR3: CASSFDGRGESYEQYF; DNA: TGCGCCAGCAGCTTCGACGGGAGAGGGGAAAGCTACGAGCAGTACTTC
V: TRBV21-1; D: .; J: TRBJ2-7; length: 14; size: .; CDR3: CASSMQGPAYEQYF; DNA: TGTGCCAGCAGCATGCAGGGTCCAGCCTACGAGCAGTACTTC
V: TRBV20-1; D: .; J: TRBJ2-1; length: 11; size: .; CDR3: CSARVLRDQFF; DNA: TGCAGTGCCAGAGTACTGCGTGATCAGTTCTTC
V: TRBV6-1; D: .; J: TRBJ1-1; length: 10; size: .; CDR3: CASGPRGAFF; DNA: TGTGCCAGTGGACCGCGCGGGGCTTTCTTT
V: TRBV11-2; D: TRBD2; J: TRBJ2-3; length: 17; size: once; CDR3: CASSLRLAGGSTDTQYF; DNA: TGTGCCAGCAGCTTAAGACTAGCGGGGGGATCCACAGATACGCAGTATTTT
V: TRBV5-1; D: .; J: TRBJ1-1; length: 13; size: .; CDR3: CASSLEVASVAFF; DNA: TGCGCCAGCAGCTTGGAAGTCGCCAGTGTAGCTTTCTTT
V: TRBV11-3; D: TRBD2; J: TRBJ2-1; length: 16; size: once; CDR3: CASSNRRAGGHDEQFF; DNA: TGTGCCAGCAGCAACCGGCGGGCGGGAGGGCACGACGAGCAGTTCTTC
V: TRBV4-1; D: .; J: TRBJ2-1; length: 15; size: .; CDR3: CASSQVSGADNEQFF; DNA: TGCGCCAGCAGCCAAGTGTCAGGGGCTGACAATGAGCAGTTCTTC
V: TRBV15; D: .; J: TRBJ2-7; length: 12; size: .; CDR3: CATSREFREQYF; DNA: TGTGCCACCAGCAGAGAGTTTCGCGAGCAGTACTTC
V: TRBV4-2; D: .; J: TRBJ2-1; length: 12; size: .; CDR3: CASSPEIDEQFF; DNA: TGTGCCAGCAGCCCAGAAATCGATGAGCAGTTCTTC
V: TRBV5-1; D: TRBD2; J: TRBJ2-1; length: 15; size: .; CDR3: CASSFLAGEYNEQFF; DNA: TGCGCCAGCAGCTTTCTAGCGGGAGAGTACAATGAGCAGTTCTTC
V: TRBV5-1; D: TRBD2; J: TRBJ2-7; length: 14; size: .; CDR3: CASRYSGTSYEQYF; DNA: TGCGCCAGCAGGTATAGCGGGACCTCCTACGAGCAGTACTTC
V: TRBV6-5; D: .; J: TRBJ1-2; length: 14; size: .; CDR3: CASSYYSSNYGYTF; DNA: TGTGCCAGCAGTTACTATTCCTCTAACTATGGCTACACCTTC
V: TRBV11-2; D: .; J: TRBJ1-1; length: 13; size: few; CDR3: CASSLGQDTEAFF; DNA: TGTGCCAGCAGCTTAGGACAGGACACTGAAGCTTTCTTT
V: TRBV15; D: .; J: TRBJ1-2; length: 12; size: once; CDR3: CATSGRWYGYTF; DNA: TGTGCCACCAGCGGGAGATGGTATGGCTACACCTTC
V: TRBV13; D: TRBD1; J: TRBJ2-7; length: 14; size: few; CDR3: CASSFGTATYEQYF; DNA: TGTGCCAGCAGCTTCGGGACAGCTACCTACGAGCAGTACTTC
V: TRBV5-1; D: TRBD1; J: TRBJ2-5; length: 15; size: .; CDR3: CASSLDGTGQETQYF; DNA: TGCGCCAGCAGCTTGGACGGGACAGGCCAAGAGACCCAGTACTTC
V: TRBV18; D: TRBD1; J: TRBJ2-5; length: 15; size: .; CDR3: CASSPYDRGLETQYF; DNA: TGTGCCAGCTCACCATACGACAGGGGGCTTGAGACCCAGTACTTC
V: TRBV2; D: TRBD1; J: TRBJ2-3; length: 15; size: .; CDR3: CASSFDRGSTDTQYF; DNA: TGTGCCAGCAGTTTCGACAGGGGGAGCACAGATACGCAGTATTTT
V: TRBV29-1; D: .; J: TRBJ2-7; length: 11; size: .; CDR3: CSVVTAYEQYF; DNA: TGCAGCGTTGTTACCGCGTACGAGCAGTACTTC
V: TRBV10-3; D: TRBD2; J: TRBJ2-1; length: 14; size: .; CDR3: CATGSGRLGDEQFF; DNA: TGTGCCACCGGTAGCGGGCGCCTCGGGGATGAGCAGTTCTTC
V: TRBV29-1; D: TRBD1; J: TRBJ2-3; length: 11; size: .; CDR3: CSVVGQGLGYF; DNA: TGCAGCGTTGTCGGACAGGGGTTAGGGTATTTT
V: TRBV18; D: .; J: TRBJ2-1; length: 17; size: .; CDR3: CASSPRPRESVSNEQFF; DNA: TGTGCCAGCTCACCAAGGCCTAGAGAGTCGGTAAGCAATGAGCAGTTCTTC
V: TRBV6-5; D: .; J: TRBJ2-5; length: 16; size: .; CDR3: CASSYDFGSNQETQYF; DNA: TGTGCCAGCAGTTACGACTTTGGCAGCAACCAAGAGACCCAGTACTTC
V: TRBV4-2; D: .; J: TRBJ1-1; length: 17; size: .; CDR3: CASSQVGWGTTNTEAFF; DNA: TGTGCCAGCAGCCAAGTCGGGTGGGGGACAACGAACACTGAAGCTTTCTTT
V: TRBV19; D: .; J: TRBJ2-6; length: 15; size: .; CDR3: CASSSAGAGANVLTF; DNA: TGTGCCAGTAGTTCCGCAGGGGCAGGGGCCAACGTCCTGACTTTC
V: TRBV4-1; D: .; J: TRBJ1-4; length: 14; size: .; CDR3: CASSPRGINEKLFF; DNA: TGCGCCAGCAGCCCTAGGGGTATTAATGAAAAACTGTTTTTT
V: TRBV30; D: TRBD2; J: TRBJ2-3; length: 15; size: .; CDR3: CACRGTSGRPGTQYF; DNA: TGTGCCTGTCGGGGGACTAGCGGGAGGCCAGGTACGCAGTATTTT
V: TRBV6-5; D: .; J: TRBJ1-2; length: 14; size: .; CDR3: CASWGTSMQYGYTF; DNA: TGTGCCAGTTGGGGCACCTCAATGCAATATGGCTACACCTTC
V: TRBV6-1; D: .; J: TRBJ2-1; length: 13; size: .; CDR3: CASDGGTGNEQFF; DNA: TGTGCCAGCGACGGCGGGACCGGCAATGAGCAGTTCTTC
V: TRBV5-1; D: TRBD1; J: TRBJ2-5; length: 16; size: .; CDR3: CASSPDGTGAGKTQYF; DNA: TGCGCCAGCAGCCCCGACGGGACAGGGGCGGGGAAGACCCAGTACTTC
V: TRBV11-2; D: TRBD1; J: TRBJ1-1; length: 16; size: .; CDR3: CASSLEAGGGNTEAFF; DNA: TGTGCCAGCAGCTTAGAGGCAGGGGGCGGGAACACTGAAGCTTTCTTT
V: TRBV18; D: TRBD1; J: TRBJ2-7; length: 14; size: .; CDR3: CASSTGTGAYEQYF; DNA: TGTGCCAGCTCAACCGGGACAGGGGCCTACGAGCAGTACTTC
V: TRBV6-5; D: TRBD1; J: TRBJ1-5; length: 12; size: .; CDR3: CASRQGTQPQHF; DNA: TGTGCCAGCAGACAGGGGACTCAGCCCCAGCATTTT
V: TRBV10-3; D: TRBD2; J: TRBJ2-7; length: 17; size: .; CDR3: CAIRPTGTSGSSYEQYF; DNA: TGTGCCATCAGACCTACCGGGACTAGCGGGAGCTCCTACGAGCAGTACTTC
V: TRBV7-9; D: .; J: TRBJ2-1; length: 15; size: .; CDR3: CSSSLSEGVYNEQFF; DNA: TGTTCCAGCAGCTTATCGGAGGGAGTCTACAATGAGCAGTTCTTC
V: TRBV5-4; D: TRBD1; J: TRBJ1-1; length: 14; size: few; CDR3: CASSSSGGMTEAFF; DNA: TGTGCCAGCAGCTCATCAGGGGGGATGACTGAAGCTTTCTTT